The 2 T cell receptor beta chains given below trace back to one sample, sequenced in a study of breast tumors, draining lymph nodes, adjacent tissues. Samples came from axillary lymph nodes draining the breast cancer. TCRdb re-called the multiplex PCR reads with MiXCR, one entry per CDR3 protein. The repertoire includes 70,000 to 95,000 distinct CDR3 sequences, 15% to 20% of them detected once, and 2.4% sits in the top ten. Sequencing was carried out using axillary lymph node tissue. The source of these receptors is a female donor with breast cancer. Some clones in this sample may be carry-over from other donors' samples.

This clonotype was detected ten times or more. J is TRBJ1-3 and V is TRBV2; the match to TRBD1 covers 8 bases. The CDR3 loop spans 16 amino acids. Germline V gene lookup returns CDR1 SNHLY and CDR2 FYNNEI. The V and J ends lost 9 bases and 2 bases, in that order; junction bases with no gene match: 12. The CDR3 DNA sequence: TGTGCCAGTACATCCGACCAGGGGGCAGCTGGAAACACCATATATTTT. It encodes CASTSDQGAAGNTIYF.

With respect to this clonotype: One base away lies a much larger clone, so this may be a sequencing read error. CDR3 protein: CASSQGASGRGEQFF. The CDR3 bases are TGCGCCAGCAGCCAGGGGGCTAGCGGGAGGGGTGAGCAGTTCTTC. V gene TRBV5-1 combines with J gene TRBJ2-1; 12 bases line up with TRBD2. V lost 4 bases and J lost 9; bases outside the gene matches: 8. Germline values: CDR1 SGHRS, CDR2 YFSETQ. CDR3 length equals 15 residues.